A selection of T cell receptor beta chains follows, all from one sample in a study of blood T cell repertoires in COVID-19. Produced via immunoSEQ multiplex PCR; TCRdb's table is partial and in-frame only. Of about 400,000 clones in the sample, 89% were seen once. The sequencing input was PBMCs or T cells enriched from blood (not recorded which). The receptors come from a woman aged 25 to 39 who had recovered from COVID-19. Both conserved end residues are part of each CDR3. The D gene is left open where the match is weak. Rows may omit the clone size; those that give it use once, few, many or a size class.

TRBV3-1/TRBV3-2,TRBD1,TRBJ1-5,-,CASRLGTGGNQPQHF,TGTGCCAGCAGACTCGGGACAGGGGGCAATCAGCCCCAGCATTTT
TRBV28,-,TRBJ2-5,-,CASSLSGGETQYF,TGTGCCAGCAGTTTATCCGGGGGAGAGACCCAGTACTTC
TRBV30,-,TRBJ2-5,-,CAWGGRQETQYF,TGTGCCTGGGGGGGCCGACAAGAGACCCAGTACTTC
TRBV3-1/TRBV3-2,-,TRBJ1-5,-,CASSQEEGDQPQHF,TGTGCCAGCAGCCAAGAGGAGGGCGACCAGCCCCAGCATTTT
TRBV6-5,TRBD1,TRBJ2-7,-,CASSSGRDRERGEQYF,TGTGCCAGCAGTTCCGGCCGGGACAGGGAGCGTGGCGAGCAGTACTTC
TRBV6-4,-,TRBJ1-1,-,CASRRTQNTEAFF,TGTGCCAGCAGACGGACACAGAACACTGAAGCTTTCTTT
TRBV30,TRBD1,TRBJ2-4,-,CASGDRGPPPAKNIQYF,TGTGCCTCCGGGGACAGGGGGCCCCCCCCAGCCAAAAACATTCAGTACTTC
TRBV12-5,TRBD1,TRBJ1-2,-,CASGWNRGRPGGYTF,TGTGCTAGTGGTTGGAACAGGGGGCGCCCCGGCGGCTACACCTTC
TRBV30,-,TRBJ1-6,-,CAWTGDSYNSPLHF,TGTGCCTGGACAGGGGACTCCTATAATTCACCCCTCCACTTT
TRBV4-1,TRBD2,TRBJ2-3,-,CASSQVGSGDINTQYF,TGCGCCAGCAGCCAAGTCGGTAGCGGGGATATCAATACGCAGTATTTT
TRBV2,-,TRBJ2-7,-,CASSERGISEQYF,TGTGCCAGCAGTGAACGGGGTATCAGCGAGCAGTACTTC
TRBV27,TRBD1,TRBJ1-2,-,CASSLSFTGQYDLKYGYTF,TGTGCCAGCAGTTTATCGTTTACGGGACAGTACGACTTGAAGTATGGCTACACCTTC
TRBV9,-,TRBJ1-2,-,CASSVGGSYGYTF,TGTGCCAGCAGCGTAGGAGGGTCCTATGGCTACACCTTC
TRBV7-3,-,TRBJ1-2,-,CASSLDLGGGYTF,TGTGCCAGCAGTCTCGACCTAGGCGGAGGCTACACCTTC
TRBV25-1,-,TRBJ2-3,few,CASSLVDTQYF,TGTGCCAGCAGCCTAGTAGATACGCAGTATTTT
TRBV5-1,TRBD1,TRBJ1-2,-,CASSLASRLGQGTGFNYGYTF,TGCGCCAGCAGCTTGGCCTCCAGATTAGGACAGGGGACTGGGTTTAACTATGGCTACACCTTC
TRBV2,TRBD2,TRBJ2-1,-,CASSPTPGGSYNEQFF,TGTGCCAGCAGTCCGACCCCGGGCGGGAGCTACAATGAGCAGTTCTTC
TRBV7-9,-,TRBJ1-5,once,CASSHNEDQPQHF,TGTGCCAGCAGCCATAATGAGGATCAGCCCCAGCATTTT
TRBV2,-,TRBJ2-1,-,CASMEQENEQFF,TGTGCCAGCATGGAACAGGAAAATGAGCAGTTCTTC
TRBV29-1,TRBD1,TRBJ2-5,-,CSVGGQGSQETQYF,TGCAGCGTTGGGGGACAGGGATCGCAAGAGACCCAGTACTTC
TRBV15,TRBD2,TRBJ2-2,-,CATSRDYQANTGELFF,TGTGCCACCAGTAGGGACTACCAGGCGAACACCGGGGAGCTGTTTTTT
TRBV18,-,TRBJ2-1,-,CASSPLVASRNEQFF,TGTGCCAGCTCACCGCTAGTTGCGAGTAGGAATGAGCAGTTCTTC
TRBV18,-,TRBJ2-1,-,CASSPRASANNEQFF,TGTGCCAGCTCACCCCGGGCTAGCGCTAACAATGAGCAGTTCTTC
TRBV15,-,TRBJ2-1,-,CATSPLRGSSYNEQFF,TGTGCCACCAGTCCCCTCCGGGGTAGCTCCTACAATGAGCAGTTCTTC
TRBV30,-,TRBJ1-1,-,CAWIGLNTEAFF,TGTGCCTGGATTGGACTCAACACTGAAGCTTTCTTT
TRBV24-1,-,TRBJ2-5,-,CATSDPSTGSYQETQYF,TGTGCCACCAGTGATCCCTCGACAGGTTCCTATCAAGAGACCCAGTACTTC
TRBV28,TRBD1,TRBJ2-7,-,CASSLLPGTGTYEQYF,TGTGCCAGCAGTTTACTTCCCGGGACAGGGACATACGAGCAGTACTTC
TRBV30,-,TRBJ1-6,-,CAWSVRSLYNSPLHF,TGTGCCTGGAGTGTACGTTCACTTTATAATTCACCCCTCCACTTT
TRBV12-3/TRBV12-4,TRBD1,TRBJ1-1,-,CASSSWTGTEAFF,TGTGCCAGCAGTTCATGGACAGGCACTGAAGCTTTCTTT
TRBV5-1,TRBD1,TRBJ2-7,-,CASSSTGAGEQYF,TGCGCCAGCAGCTCAACAGGGGCGGGCGAGCAGTACTTC
TRBV5-6,TRBD1,TRBJ2-7,-,CASSAPGQGSYEQYF,TGTGCCAGCAGCGCCCCGGGACAGGGGTCCTACGAGCAGTACTTC
TRBV29-1,TRBD1,TRBJ2-7,-,CSVEGDSEQYF,TGCAGCGTTGAGGGGGACAGCGAGCAGTACTTC
TRBV7-2,-,TRBJ1-6,-,CASSQLKGVNSPLHF,TGTGCCAGCAGCCAGCTGAAGGGAGTTAATTCACCCCTCCACTTT
TRBV2,TRBD1,TRBJ2-3,-,CASRRYGLRDRETDTQYF,TGTGCCAGCAGGAGGTACGGCCTCCGGGACAGGGAAACAGATACGCAGTATTTT
TRBV9,-,TRBJ2-7,-,CASSVDGDRSEQYF,TGTGCCAGCAGCGTAGACGGGGATCGTAGCGAGCAGTACTTC
TRBV5-1,-,TRBJ1-6,-,CASSLQGTGSPLHF,TGCGCCAGCAGCTTACAGGGAACAGGATCACCCCTCCACTTT
TRBV28,TRBD1,TRBJ1-5,-,CASSSPGTGLGSNQPQHF,TGTGCCAGCAGTTCCCCCGGGACAGGGTTGGGTAGCAATCAGCCCCAGCATTTT
TRBV11-2,TRBD1,TRBJ1-6,-,CASSFSGQGNSPLHF,TGTGCCAGCAGCTTTTCGGGACAGGGTAATTCACCCCTCCACTTT
TRBV18,TRBD1,TRBJ1-1,-,CASSPAGTGRTEAFF,TGTGCCAGCTCGCCGGCCGGGACAGGGAGGACTGAAGCTTTCTTT
TRBV6-6,-,TRBJ1-1,-,CASSPFPEAFF,TGTGCCAGCAGTCCCTTCCCTGAAGCTTTCTTT
TRBV3-1/TRBV3-2,TRBD1,TRBJ1-4,-,CASSVQGVSEKLFF,TGTGCCAGCAGCGTACAGGGGGTCAGCGAAAAACTGTTTTTT
TRBV24-1,-,TRBJ1-5,once,CATSDSREGNQPQHF,TGTGCCACCAGTGATTCCAGGGAGGGGAATCAGCCCCAGCATTTT
TRBV12-1,-,TRBJ2-5,-,CASSPWTCLKVETQYF,TGTGCCAGCAGCCCATGGACTTGTCTAAAGGTTGAGACCCAGTACTTC